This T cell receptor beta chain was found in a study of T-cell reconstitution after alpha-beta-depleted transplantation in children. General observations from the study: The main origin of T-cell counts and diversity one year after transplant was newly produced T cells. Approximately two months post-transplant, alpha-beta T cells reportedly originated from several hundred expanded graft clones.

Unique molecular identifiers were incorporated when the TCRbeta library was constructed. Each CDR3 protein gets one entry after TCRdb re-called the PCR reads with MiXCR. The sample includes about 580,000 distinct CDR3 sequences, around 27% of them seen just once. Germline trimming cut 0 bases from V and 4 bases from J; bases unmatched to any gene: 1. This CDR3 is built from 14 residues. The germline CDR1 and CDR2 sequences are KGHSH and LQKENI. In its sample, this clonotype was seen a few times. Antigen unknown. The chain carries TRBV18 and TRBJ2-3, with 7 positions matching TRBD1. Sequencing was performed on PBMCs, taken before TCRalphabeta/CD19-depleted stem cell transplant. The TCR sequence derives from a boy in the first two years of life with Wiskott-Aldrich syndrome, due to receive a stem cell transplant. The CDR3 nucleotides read TGTGCCAGCTCACCACCGGGACAGTCAGATACGCAGTATTTT. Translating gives CASSPPGQSDTQYF.